This TCR beta chain was identified in a study of T cells after yellow fever vaccination. This clonotype occurred many times. In making TCR cDNA, 5'RACE template switching added a universal primer site and UMIs to it. MiXCR, run by TCRdb on the 5' RACE reads, gives a single entry per CDR3 protein. The data show more than 300,000 distinct CDR3 sequences, about 10% seen once. V shed 8 bases and J shed 1 base, with 13 bases lying between them. The CDR3 has 14 amino acids. The germline V gene encodes CDR1 SGHTA and CDR2 FQGNSA. The sample was CD4+ T cells sorted from PBMCs, taken 45 days after the yellow fever booster vaccination. V gene TRBV7-2 combines with J gene TRBJ2-3, with D hard to call. The receptor's source is a man aged 18 to 29 who received the YFV17D yellow fever vaccine. The CDR3 sequence is CASRPAFGTDTQYF. The CDR3 nucleotides are TGTGCCAGCCGCCCGGCATTCGGCACAGATACGCAGTATTTT.